The 30 T cell receptor beta chains reported below all come from one sample, sequenced in a study of cytomegalovirus exposure and HLA in healthy donors. The PCR used 60 Vbeta and 13 Jbeta primers. Libraries were prepared by immunoSEQ multiplex PCR; TCRdb keeps only in-frame clonotypes and omits some of them. The sample has 150,000 to 190,000 clones, more than 75% seen once; the top ten hold roughly 2.4%. The material sequenced was PBMCs. These receptors all come from a woman aged 18-30 years in good health and CMV-seronegative.

This chain uses TRBV30 with TRBJ1-1, with a possible D match to TRBD1 (5 bases). Trimming cost V 1 base and J 6 bases, with 6 bases left between them. This CDR3 spans 11 amino acids. The germline V gene encodes CDR1 GTSNPN and CDR2 SVGIG (reference sequence). The CDR3 DNA is TGTGCCTGGAGTGGGGGCCCTGAAGCTTTCTTT. As protein: CAWSGGPEAFF.

The chain has TRBV28 and TRBJ1-4; perhaps TRBD1 as D (5 bases). V was shortened by 3 bases and J by 10 bases, with 18 bases between the two germline ends. Germline loops: CDR1 MDHEN, CDR2 SYDVKM. This CDR3 region has 15 residues. The CDR3 is CASSFKGAGAAKLFF. CDR3 nucleotide sequence: TGTGCCAGCAGTTTCAAAGGGGCGGGAGCGGCAAAACTGTTTTTT. Looking up the rest from reference TRBV28 and TRBJ1-4 gives the full variable domain: DVKVTQSSRYLVKRTGEKVFLECVQDMDHENMFWYRQDPGLGLRLIYFSYDVKMKEKGDIPEGYSVSREKKERFSLILESASTNQTSMYLCASSFKGAGAAKLFFGSGTQLSVL.

CDR3 sequence reads: CASSRTQGAGSEAFF. The DNA for the CDR3 is TGTGCCAGCAGCAGGACACAGGGGGCAGGGTCTGAAGCTTTCTTT. The chain couples TRBV5-5 to TRBJ1-1, with TRBD1 identical over 9 bases. Trimming cost V 4 bases and J 6 bases; bases outside gene matches: 10. The CDR3 has 15 residues. Looked up from germline, CDR1 is SGHKS and CDR2 is YYEKEE (reference sequence).

The chain employs TRBV10-2 and TRBJ2-7; D is perhaps TRBD2 (6 bases). The V gene's germline CDR1 is WSHSY and CDR2 SAAADI. The CDR3 sequence is 15 residues long. V was pared by 3 bases and J by 6 bases, with 18 bases between. The CDR3 DNA sequence: TGCGCCAGCAGTGACCCTGGGTCTACCGGGGGCGAGCAGTACTTC. As protein: CASSDPGSTGGEQYF.

The chain has TRBV6-5 and TRBJ1-2; TRBD1 might be the D (6 bases). CDR3 length equals 12 residues. Germline CDR1 MNHEY, CDR2 SVGAGI. The V end was cut by 4 bases, the J end by 7 bases, with 10 bases between. The CDR3 sequence: CASSSRGAGYTF. In nucleotides, the CDR3 is TGTGCCAGCAGTTCCAGGGGTGCTGGCTACACCTTC.

The chain couples TRBV28 to TRBJ1-5; D not certain. Germline values: CDR1 MDHEN, CDR2 SYDVKM. The ends were cut back, 2 bases at V and 0 bases at J, with 8 bases in the middle. The CDR3 totals 15 residues. As DNA, the CDR3 is TGTGCCAGCAGTTTAACCCGGAGTAGCAATCAGCCCCAGCATTTT. This sequence encodes CASSLTRSSNQPQHF.

The chain links TRBV28 to TRBJ2-5; 7 bases fit TRBD2. Looked up from germline, CDR1 is MDHEN and CDR2 is SYDVKM. V shed 3 bases and J 5 bases; nucleotides not matched to a gene: 12. The CDR3 has 16 residues. CDR3 region: CASSFAREGLGETQYF. The DNA of the CDR3 is TGTGCCAGCAGTTTTGCGAGGGAGGGCCTGGGGGAGACCCAGTACTTC.

This clone was seen a single time. The genes are TRBV11-2 and TRBJ2-3; D is possibly TRBD2 (6 bases). The length of the CDR3 is 16 residues. Trimming took 5 bases from V and 0 from J, leaving 15 bases between them. Germline values: CDR1 SGHAT, CDR2 FQNNGV. CDR3 in DNA: TGTGCCAGCAGCCCTTTAGGAGGGCCGAGCACAGATACGCAGTATTTT. Translated, it gives CASSPLGGPSTDTQYF.

The chain joins TRBV28 to TRBJ1-6; no clear D. V was clipped by 8 bases and J by 0 bases, with 20 bases between them. Germline CDR1 is MDHEN and CDR2 is SYDVKM. The CDR3 contains 18 residues. The CDR3 spells CASGSPRSGSSYNSPLHF. The CDR3 DNA sequence: TGTGCCAGCGGATCCCCCCGGAGCGGTAGCTCCTATAATTCACCCCTCCACTTT.

This chain connects TRBV7-8 to TRBJ2-2, with 14 bases that match TRBD2. CDR1 is SGHVS and CDR2 is FQNEAQ in the germline V gene. The ends lost 3 bases at V and 3 bases at J; junction bases unmatched: 6. This CDR3 region has 18 residues. CDR3 nucleotide sequence: TGTGCCAGCAGCTTCAGGACTAGCGGGAGGCGGGACACCGGGGAGCTGTTTTTT. It codes for CASSFRTSGRRDTGELFF.

This clone was counted only a few times. The chain has TRBV19 and TRBJ1-1; TRBD1 matches at 8 bases. The CDR3 runs to 17 residues. Germline assignment: CDR1 LNHDA and CDR2 SQIVND (reference sequence). Unmatched junction bases numbered 13, after V lost 7 bases and J lost 0 bases. For the CDR3, the DNA is TGTGCCAGTACCTCGGGGCACAGGGGGTTTATGAACACTGAAGCTTTCTTT. It specifies CASTSGHRGFMNTEAFF.

The chain has TRBV27 and TRBJ2-5; TRBD1 aligns across 10 bases. The J call is in doubt because the DNA end fits TRBJ2-7 better. The CDR3 has 15 amino acids. Looked up from germline, CDR1 is MNHEY and CDR2 is SMNVEV (reference sequence). The CDR3 nucleotides are TGTGCCAGCAGGCTGAGACAGGGGGCTACCTACGAGCAGTACTTC. It yields the protein CASRLRQGATYEQYF.

This chain uses TRBV30 with TRBJ1-3, with a weak D call TRBD1 (6 bases). The CDR3 length is 13 residues. Germline CDR1 is GTSNPN and CDR2 is SVGIG (reference sequence). Trimming stripped 3 bases from V and 4 bases from J, with 10 bases between. The CDR3 DNA reads TGTGCCTGGAGGAGGGGGAGAGGAAACACCATATATTTT. This translates into CAWRRGRGNTIYF.

This sequence joins TRBV5-4 and TRBJ2-1; D unclear. CDR3 size: 13 residues. Trimming took off 3 bases at V and 6 bases at J, with 10 bases between the two ends. Germline assignment: CDR1 SGHNT and CDR2 YYREEE (reference sequence). CDR3 residues: CASSWPPGNEQFF. As DNA, the CDR3 is TGTGCCAGCAGCTGGCCCCCAGGCAATGAGCAGTTCTTC.

The rearrangement links TRBV7-3 to TRBJ2-2; tentative D call: TRBD1 (5 bases). Germline CDR1 reads SGHTA; CDR2 reads FQGTGA. This CDR3 region has 15 residues. V lost 5 bases to trimming and J lost 0 bases, with 10 bases between them. The CDR3 DNA reads as TGTGCCAGCAGCACAGGCGCCGCGAACACCGGGGAGCTGTTTTTT. Its translation is CASSTGAANTGELFF.

The rearrangement uses TRBV9 and TRBJ2-3; perhaps TRBD1 as D (6 bases). Germline V lookup: CDR1 SGDLS, CDR2 YYNGEE. V gave up 0 bases and J gave up 10 bases, with 21 bases separating them. The CDR3 extends over 16 amino acids. The DNA for the CDR3 is TGTGCCAGCAGCGTAGTAGGGGGTAACTCCCCCGGGGCGCAGTATTTT. Protein: CASSVVGGNSPGAQYF.

V and J are TRBV18 and TRBJ2-3; 9 bases are shared with TRBD2. The CDR3 sequence is 16 residues long. Germline CDR1 reads KGHSH; CDR2 reads LQKENI. The V gene end was trimmed by 3 bases and the J gene end by 4 bases; junction bases not matched to a gene: 8. CDR3 in amino acids: CASSPREGYFADTQYF. CDR3 nucleotide sequence: TGTGCCAGCTCACCGCGGGAGGGGTACTTCGCAGATACGCAGTATTTT.

J is TRBJ1-5 and V is TRBV5-5; TRBD1 matches 10 bases. CDR3 length: 15 residues. The ends lost 5 bases at V and 1 base at J; junction bases unmatched: 3. Germline assignment: CDR1 SGHKS and CDR2 YYEKEE (reference sequence). The CDR3 sequence is CASRRTGGSNQPQHF. For the CDR3, the DNA is TGTGCCAGCAGACGGACAGGGGGGAGCAATCAGCCCCAGCATTTT. The whole variable domain, filled in from reference TRBV5-5 and TRBJ1-5, reads DAGVTQSPTHLIKTRGQQVTLRCSPISGHKSVSWYQQVLGQGPQFIFQYYEKEERGRGNFPDRFSARQFPNYSSELNVNALLLGDSALYLCASRRTGGSNQPQHFGDGTRLSIL.

The J gene is TRBJ2-7, the V gene TRBV7-9; D might be TRBD1 (6 bases). Trimming shortened V by 3 bases and J by 6 bases, and 12 bases separated the two germline ends. Germline loops: CDR1 SEHNR, CDR2 FQNEAQ (reference sequence). This CDR3 is 13 amino acids long. The CDR3 region has the DNA TGTGCCAGCAGCTTCAGGGGATTTGGCGAGCAGTACTTC. This sequence encodes CASSFRGFGEQYF.

The chain links TRBV7-2 to TRBJ2-7; 10 bases align to TRBD1. After removal of 6 bases from V and 2 bases from J, the junction contained 4 bases not matched to a gene. This CDR3 comprises 14 residues. Germline V lookup: CDR1 SGHTA, CDR2 FQGNSA. DNA of the CDR3: TGTGCCAGCAGGCCGGGACAGGGGACCTACGAGCAGTACTTC. Protein sequence: CASRPGQGTYEQYF.

To note about this clone: One junction end does not reproduce the germline sequence, and a read error may be involved. The chain links TRBV4-1 to TRBJ2-4; 10 nucleotides agree with TRBD2. Per the germline V gene, CDR1 is MGHRA and CDR2 is YSYEKL. The CDR3 contains 15 residues. The CDR3 nucleotides read TGCGCCAGCAGCTCTCTAGCGGGAGCCGAAAACATTCAGTACTTC. Protein: CASSSLAGAENIQYF.

Here the CDR3 reads CASTGAGESDTQYF. DNA of the CDR3: TGTGCCAGCACTGGGGCAGGGGAGTCAGATACGCAGTATTTT. The chain combines TRBV6-1 with TRBJ2-3; TRBD1 might be the D (6 bases). The CDR3 has 14 amino acids. Germline CDR1 is MNHNS and CDR2 is SASEGT. V was trimmed by 7 bases and J by 4 bases, leaving 15 bases between them.

The CDR3 sequence: CAISGGDGARIEQYF. The CDR3 nucleotides read TGTGCCATCAGTGGGGGGGACGGGGCGAGGATCGAGCAGTACTTC. The chain has TRBV10-3 and TRBJ2-7; D might be TRBD2 (6 bases). This CDR3 is built from 15 residues. Trimming shortened V by 4 bases and J by 6 bases, and 19 bases separated the two germline ends. Germline V gene data show CDR1 as ENHRY and CDR2 as SYGVKD.

This clone occurred once. The rearrangement links TRBV7-2 to TRBJ2-7; 9 nucleotides match TRBD2. CDR1 and CDR2 from the germline V gene are SGHTA and FQGNSA. V gave up 1 base and J gave up 0 bases; unmatched junction bases: 1. This CDR3 region has 15 residues. CDR3 sequence (DNA): TGTGCCAGCAGCTTAGGACTAGCGGACTCCTACGAGCAGTACTTC. Residues: CASSLGLADSYEQYF.

J is TRBJ2-7 and V is TRBV5-1, with 10 nucleotides matching TRBD2. The CDR3 has 18 residues. CDR1 is SGHRS, CDR2 YFSETQ, per germline. V shed 3 bases, J shed 6 bases, and the junction held 18 bases outside the gene matches. The CDR3 DNA reads as TGCGCCAGCAGCTCCGATCTTTCTAGCGGGAGTTACCGCCCCGAGCAGTACTTC. It translates to CASSSDLSSGSYRPEQYF.

The chain joins TRBV5-4 to TRBJ2-3, with 9 bases aligning to TRBD1. CDR1 is SGHNT, CDR2 YYREEE, per germline (reference sequence). With 0 bases clipped from V and 4 bases from J, the junction kept 6 bases outside the gene matches. The CDR3 spans 16 residues. The CDR3 DNA is TGTGCCAGCAGCTTGGGACGGACAGGGGCATCAGATACGCAGTATTTT. Translated, it gives CASSLGRTGASDTQYF.

This sequence joins TRBV9 and TRBJ2-1, with TRBD1 matching over 7 bases. The CDR3 is 15 amino acids. Trimming at V came to 0 bases and at J to 2 bases, leaving 2 bases not matched to a gene. Germline CDR1 reads SGDLS; CDR2 reads YYNGEE. CDR3 in amino acids: CASSVVGQAYNEQFF. The CDR3 bases are TGTGCCAGCAGCGTAGTAGGACAGGCCTACAATGAGCAGTTCTTC.

About this clone: Just one base apart from a much larger clone, this may be a read error. The chain recombines TRBV6-1 with TRBJ2-2; 15 positions agree with TRBD2. The CDR3 is made up of 15 amino acids. Trimming cost V 6 bases and J 5 bases; bases outside gene matches: 1. Germline values: CDR1 MNHNS, CDR2 SASEGT. CDR3 residues: CASRGLAGGTGELFF. The CDR3 region has the DNA TGTGCCAGCAGGGGACTAGCGGGAGGAACCGGGGAGCTGTTTTTT.

The chain joins TRBV7-3 to TRBJ2-3, with 10 bases fitting TRBD2. This CDR3 region has 12 residues. V was clipped by 5 bases and J by 14 bases; unmatched bases: 7. Germline CDR1 is SGHTA and CDR2 is FQGTGA. The CDR3 region has the DNA TGTGCCAGCAGCCCAAGCGGGAGGGCTTGGTATTTT. It encodes CASSPSGRAWYF.

The rearrangement links TRBV10-3 to TRBJ2-5; TRBD1 matches 8 bases. The DNA matches TRBJ2-7 better at its end, which makes the J call doubtful. Germline V lookup: CDR1 ENHRY, CDR2 SYGVKD. This CDR3 contains 14 residues. The CDR3 is CAISDRTGTYEQYF. The DNA for the CDR3 is TGTGCCATCAGTGATCGGACAGGGACCTACGAGCAGTACTTC.